Listed here are 27 T cell receptor beta chains from one sample, sequenced in a study of blood T cells in healthy people across ages. The second PCR ran about 6 to 12 cycles with a sample-barcoded 5' primer and J-beta primers. MiXCR was run by TCRdb on the 5' RACE reads, yielding one entry per CDR3 protein. The sample contains about 1.1 million distinct CDR3 sequences, less than 45% of which appear only once. The specimen sequenced was blood. The receptors stem from a man between 18 and 29 years old in good health.

This clonotype has a handful of counts. The chain couples TRBV12-3 or TRBV12-4 to TRBJ1-2; D is undetermined. The CDR3 extends over 9 amino acids. The V end lost 5 bases, the J end lost 12 bases, and 7 bases lay between the germline ends. DNA for the CDR3: TGTGCCAGCAGTCCCCCCAACACCTTC. Translated, it gives CASSPPNTF.

As DNA, the CDR3 is TGCGCCAGCAACGGGGAGTCCGGGGAGCTGTTTTTT. Amino acids: CASNGESGELFF. The chain is built from TRBV5-1 and TRBJ2-2, with D perhaps matching TRBD2 (5 bases). The CDR3 is 12 amino acids. Germline CDR1 reads SGHRS; CDR2 reads YFSETQ. V lost 6 bases to trimming and J lost 6 bases, with 9 bases between them. The full variable domain, in which reference TRBV5-1 and TRBJ2-2 provide the parts outside the CDR3, is KAGVTQTPRYLIKTRGQQVTLSCSPISGHRSVSWYQQTPGQGLQFLFEYFSETQRNKGNFPGRFSGRQFSNSRSEMNVSTLELGDSALYLCASNGESGELFFGEGSRLTVL.

This clonotype has a handful of counts. The gene calls are TRBV10-3 and TRBJ1-6, with D possibly matching TRBD1 (5 bases). Germline CDR1 reads ENHRY; CDR2 reads SYGVKD. The CDR3 totals 14 residues. V lost 7 bases and J 6 bases, leaving 13 bases between the germline ends. Here the CDR3 DNA reads TGTGCCATCACGGAGGGGCCTCTTAATTCACCCCTCCACTTT. This translates into CAITEGPLNSPLHF.

The rearrangement uses TRBV5-1 and TRBJ2-3, with no clear D. The CDR3 covers 15 residues. V lost 2 bases and J lost 2, with 12 bases in between. Germline loops: CDR1 SGHRS, CDR2 YFSETQ. CDR3 nucleotides: TGCGCCAGCAGCTTAGGCCAGGTCGTCACAGATACGCAGTATTTT. Its translation: CASSLGQVVTDTQYF.

This clonotype was recorded a few times. CDR3 DNA: TGCGCCAGCAGCCAAGATTGGGGGGACTATGGCTACACCTTC. Its translation: CASSQDWGDYGYTF. This rearrangement joins TRBV4-1 to TRBJ1-2; possibly TRBD1 for D (5 bases). The V and J ends lost 0 bases and 3 bases respectively, with 8 bases between them. This CDR3 spans 14 amino acids. The germline V gene has CDR1 MGHRA and CDR2 YSYEKL.

The chain couples TRBV4-2 to TRBJ2-2; D call uncertain. Trimming took off 1 base at V and 5 bases at J, with 8 bases between the two ends. This CDR3 spans 14 amino acids. Germline-derived CDR1 and CDR2 are LGHNA and YNFKEQ. This CDR3 reads CASSQGLLTGELFF. The CDR3 DNA follows: TGTGCCAGCAGCCAAGGCCTACTGACCGGGGAGCTGTTTTTT.

The chain has TRBV2 and TRBJ1-5; D might be TRBD1 (6 bases). Germline CDR1 reads SNHLY; CDR2 reads FYNNEI. V dropped 6 bases and J dropped 6 bases, with 18 bases sitting between them. CDR3 length: 15 amino acids. CDR3 residues: CASRDHRTDVQPQHF. The CDR3 region has the DNA TGTGCCAGCAGGGACCACCGGACAGACGTTCAGCCCCAGCATTTT.

Details on this clonotype: One end of the junction does not line up with germline, which may come from a read error. CDR3 loop: CANSSAARETQYF. Here the CDR3 DNA reads TGTGCCAACAGCTCCGCCGCAAGAGAGACCCAGTACTTC. The V call is TRBV3-1, the J call TRBJ2-5; no definite D call. The CDR3 contains 13 residues. The germline CDR1 and CDR2 sequences are LGHDT and YNNKEL (reference sequence).

The chain combines TRBV5-1 with TRBJ2-4; possible D gene TRBD1, 5 bases. Germline V CDR1 and CDR2: SGHRS, YFSETQ. The CDR3 is 14 amino acids. V was clipped by 0 bases and J by 7 bases, with 11 bases between them. CDR3 nucleotides: TGCGCCAGCAGCTTGGGTGACAGATTCAACATTCAGTACTTC. It is translated as CASSLGDRFNIQYF.

A few counts support this clonotype. CDR3 loop: CSAVAGVGEYGYTF. The CDR3 nucleotides read TGCAGTGCCGTTGCAGGGGTAGGGGAGTATGGCTACACCTTC. This rearrangement joins TRBV20-1 to TRBJ1-2, with D perhaps matching TRBD1 (6 bases). Germline V gene data show CDR1 as DFQATT and CDR2 as SNEGSKA (reference sequence). The CDR3 is made up of 14 amino acids. The V end lost 6 bases, the J end lost 5 bases, and 19 bases lay between the germline ends.

The J gene is TRBJ1-1, the V gene TRBV5-1; no clear D. The CDR3 loop spans 16 amino acids. In germline, CDR1 is SGHRS, CDR2 YFSETQ. With 1 base removed from V and 1 base from J, the gap between germline ends came to 14 bases. In DNA, the CDR3 is TGCGCCAGCAGCTTGACGATCGTTGGAGGGAACACTGAAGCTTTCTTT. Translating it yields CASSLTIVGGNTEAFF. The whole variable domain, remainder taken from reference TRBV5-1 and TRBJ1-1, is KAGVTQTPRYLIKTRGQQVTLSCSPISGHRSVSWYQQTPGQGLQFLFEYFSETQRNKGNFPGRFSGRQFSNSRSEMNVSTLELGDSALYLCASSLTIVGGNTEAFFGQGTRLTVV.

The V gene is TRBV20-1, the J gene TRBJ2-3, with D possibly being TRBD1 (6 bases). Germline V gene lookup returns CDR1 DFQATT and CDR2 SNEGSKA (reference sequence). Trimming stripped 4 bases from V and 6 bases from J, with 11 bases between. The CDR3 sequence is 12 residues long. The CDR3, as DNA: TGCAGTGCTACCGGGACAACCGATACGCAGTATTTT. This encodes CSATGTTDTQYF.

The J gene is TRBJ2-1, the V gene TRBV6-1; D gene unclear. Germline CDR1 reads MNHNS; CDR2 reads SASEGT. There are 17 residues in the CDR3. The V end was cut by 7 bases, the J end by 7 bases, with 26 bases between. In DNA form, the CDR3 reads TGTGCCAGCATCTCACTAAGTCGGCCCACCACGCGGAATGAGCAGTTCTTC. Its translation: CASISLSRPTTRNEQFF.

The chain couples TRBV6-5 to TRBJ1-5, with 9 bases lining up with TRBD1. The CDR3 is 17 residues long. V lost 4 bases, J lost 4 bases, and 11 bases stayed unmatched. Germline V gives CDR1 MNHEY, CDR2 SVGAGI. CDR3 sequence (DNA): TGTGCCAGCAGTTTACTACCGGGACAGGGCTGGAATCAGCCCCAGCATTTT. It yields the protein CASSLLPGQGWNQPQHF.

V gene TRBV20-1 combines with J gene TRBJ2-5, with D uncertain. The CDR3 length is 12 residues. Per the germline V gene, CDR1 is DFQATT and CDR2 is SNEGSKA (reference sequence). V was clipped by 2 bases and J by 2 bases, with 6 bases between them. The CDR3 spells CSARTQQETQYF. CDR3 DNA sequence: TGCAGTGCTAGAACACAACAAGAGACCCAGTACTTC.

The J gene is TRBJ2-1, the V gene TRBV19; TRBD1 agrees at 8 bases. Germline V CDR1 and CDR2: LNHDA, SQIVND (reference sequence). Trimming at V came to 5 bases and at J to 2 bases, leaving 20 bases not matched to a gene. The CDR3 is made up of 20 amino acids. In nucleotides, the CDR3 is TGTGCCAGTAGTGTCACCCCGGGACAGGTAACCGAGACGACCTACAATGAGCAGTTCTTC. As protein: CASSVTPGQVTETTYNEQFF.

The chain is built from TRBV5-1 and TRBJ2-7, with 7 bases identical to TRBD2. V was clipped by 0 bases and J by 2 bases; unmatched bases: 8. CDR3 length equals 16 residues. In germline, CDR1 is SGHRS, CDR2 YFSETQ. CDR3 amino acids: CASSLVPSGGTYEQYF. In DNA form, the CDR3 reads TGCGCCAGCAGCTTGGTTCCTAGCGGTGGGACCTACGAGCAGTACTTC. The whole variable domain, remainder taken from reference TRBV5-1 and TRBJ2-7, is KAGVTQTPRYLIKTRGQQVTLSCSPISGHRSVSWYQQTPGQGLQFLFEYFSETQRNKGNFPGRFSGRQFSNSRSEMNVSTLELGDSALYLCASSLVPSGGTYEQYFGPGTRLTVT.

The V gene is TRBV7-2, the J gene TRBJ2-4; D may match TRBD1 or TRBD2 (5 bases each). This CDR3 contains 16 residues. V gave up 4 bases and J gave up 5 bases, with 18 bases separating them. CDR1 is SGHTA, CDR2 FQGNSA, per germline. The CDR3 DNA is TGTGCCAGCAGCTATCCGAACCGGGACCCACAAAACATTCAGTACTTC. Translation gives CASSYPNRDPQNIQYF. Variable domain in full (rest from reference TRBV7-2 and TRBJ2-4): GAGVSQSPSNKVTEKGKDVELRCDPISGHTALYWYRQSLGQGLEFLIYFQGNSAPDKSGLPSDRFSAERTGGSVSTLTIQRTQQEDSAVYLCASSYPNRDPQNIQYFGAGTRLSVL.

The chain joins TRBV7-9 to TRBJ2-7, with D perhaps matching TRBD2 (5 bases). V was clipped by 1 base and J by 4 bases, with 14 bases between them. Germline V gene sequence: CDR1 SEHNR, CDR2 FQNEAQ (reference sequence). CDR3 length: 15 residues. This chain's CDR3 is CASSLVEKRGYEQYF. The DNA of the CDR3 is TGTGCCAGCAGCTTAGTGGAAAAACGGGGATACGAGCAGTACTTC.

The rearrangement links TRBV20-1 to TRBJ2-3, with 8 bases aligning to TRBD2. The junction had 10 bases not matched to a gene; V was cut back by 4 bases and J by 4 bases. Germline V gene data show CDR1 as DFQATT and CDR2 as SNEGSKA (reference sequence). This CDR3 is 15 amino acids long. CDR3: CSATGGRVLSDTQYF. CDR3 in DNA: TGCAGTGCTACGGGGGGGCGTGTTTTGTCAGATACGCAGTATTTT.

DNA of the CDR3: TGTGCCAGCAGCTTCCTAGGGGCTTCTAGTCAGCCCCAGCATTTT. This encodes CASSFLGASSQPQHF. The rearrangement joins TRBV7-8 to TRBJ1-5; tentative D call: TRBD1 (5 bases). Germline assignment: CDR1 SGHVS and CDR2 FQNEAQ. Between the trimmed V and J ends, which lost 3 bases and 6 bases, there was a span of 15 bases. This CDR3 spans 15 amino acids.

In regard to this clonotype: A much more abundant neighbour one base away suggests this may be a read error. The V gene is TRBV7-9, the J gene TRBJ1-2; a weak D match, TRBD1 (6 bases). Germline V lookup: CDR1 SEHNR, CDR2 FQNEAQ (reference sequence). The CDR3 runs to 13 residues. CDR3 in DNA: TGTGCCCGCAGTTTAGACAGGATCTATGGCTACACCTTC. Encoded protein: CARSLDRIYGYTF.

This clonotype was counted only a few times. The chain couples TRBV6-5 to TRBJ1-2; 8 bases are a match to TRBD1. Germline CDR1 and CDR2: MNHEY and SVGAGI. The CDR3 is 14 residues long. Losses at the gene ends were 2 bases for V and 7 bases for J; bases not matched to a gene: 6. The CDR3 loop reads CASSYETGVGGYTF. The CDR3 bases are TGTGCCAGCAGTTACGAGACAGGGGTTGGTGGCTACACCTTC.

The CDR3 bases are TGTGCCAGTAGACAACAGGATTTCACAGATACGCAGTATTTT. This codes for CASRQQDFTDTQYF. The chain employs TRBV19 and TRBJ2-3, with a tentative D call TRBD1 (5 bases). V lost 6 bases and J 2 bases, leaving 12 bases between the germline ends. Germline V CDR1 and CDR2: LNHDA, SQIVND (reference sequence). The CDR3 spans 14 residues.

The chain has TRBV15 and TRBJ1-4; 7 nucleotides align to TRBD1. The CDR3 contains 16 residues. V was clipped by 3 bases and J by 4 bases; unmatched bases: 8. Germline V gene sequence: CDR1 LNHNV, CDR2 YYDKDF (reference sequence). CDR3 in DNA: TGTGCCACCAGCAGCGGGACGGGACAGAGTAATGAAAAACTGTTTTTT. As protein: CATSSGTGQSNEKLFF. The variable domain in full, completed from reference TRBV15 and TRBJ1-4, reads DAMVIQNPRYQVTQFGKPVTLSCSQTLNHNVMYWYQQKSSQAPKLLFHYYDKDFNNEADTPDNFQSRRPNTSFCFLDIRSPGLGDTAMYLCATSSGTGQSNEKLFFGSGTQLSVL.

This clonotype has a handful of counts. The chain couples TRBV14 to TRBJ2-1; D is ambiguous. This CDR3 is 13 amino acids long. V shed 6 bases and J shed 5 bases, with 11 bases lying between them. Germline V gene lookup returns CDR1 SGHDN and CDR2 FVKESK. In DNA, the CDR3 is TGTGCCAGCAGTGGCCAGGCGCACAATGAGCAGTTCTTC. Encoded protein: CASSGQAHNEQFF.

The rearrangement joins TRBV29-1 to TRBJ2-1, with D unclear. CDR3 length equals 11 residues. The germline gives CDR1 SQVTM, CDR2 ANQGSEA. Trimming pared 4 bases from V and 5 bases from J, leaving 6 bases between. As DNA, the CDR3 is TGCAGCGTTGGTCTGGACAATGAGCAGTTCTTC. Translation gives CSVGLDNEQFF.